This T cell receptor beta chain stems from a study of human T cells and chemical hapten exposure. Study background: Sensitization used 2% DPC on around 2 cm by around 2 cm upper inner arm skin. Diphenylcyclopropenone, dosed weekly to the scalp, was given to patients throughout the roughly 25-week study. Whole-study findings and limits: The number of TCRs over 1 in 1000 frequency stayed unchanged after DPC.

V gave up 3 bases and J gave up 13 bases; unmatched junction bases: 13. The CDR3 is 14 residues long. Per germline, CDR1 SQVTM and CDR2 ANQGSEA. The time point here: patch test 2, 6 weeks after DPC sensitization. Treatment here: therapeutic diphenylcyclopropenone sensitization with weekly scalp DPC. TCRdb used MiXCR to reprocess the RACE reads, holding one entry per CDR3 protein. The sample has about 84,000 distinct CDR3 sequences, under 11% seen once. To note about this clonotype: The antigen is undetermined.

The genes are TRBV29-1 and TRBJ1-5; 9 bases line up with TRBD1. Sequencing was performed on whole blood, taken in connection with sensitization to the hapten diphenylcyclopropenone (DPC). The TCR originated in a woman between 45 and 65 years old with alopecia areata. Some clones in this sample may be carry-over from other donors' samples. CDR3 DNA: TGCAGCGTTGAGTTACAGGGGGCCGGTGGGCCTCAGCATTTT. Translation gives CSVELQGAGGPQHF.